These T cell receptor beta chains were read from a single sample in a study of cytomegalovirus exposure and HLA in healthy donors. TCRdb's table, derived via immunoSEQ multiplex PCR, lists solely in-frame clones and lacks some. The table for this sample gives 130,000 to 150,000 clones. Sample: PBMCs. These receptors all stem from a middle-aged man in good health and CMV-seronegative. The CDR3 runs from the conserved cysteine through the conserved F or W. Fields, in order: CDR3 protein, V gene, J gene.

CASSSGQGRNTIYF	TRBV7-8	TRBJ1-3
CASSPIGGSTDTQYF	TRBV11-2	TRBJ2-3
CASSYTRAEGQETQYF	TRBV6-5	TRBJ2-5
CASSVSGGNTEAFF	TRBV9	TRBJ1-1
CASSLAGMDRGSYNEQFF	TRBV5-1	TRBJ2-1
CASSLRGGELFF	TRBV5-6	TRBJ2-2
CASSQDADRGRETQYF	TRBV4-1	TRBJ2-5
CASSPDRGSYNEQFF	TRBV5-4	TRBJ2-1
CASGVGTGVTGELFF	TRBV2	TRBJ2-2
CASSSGQGASNQPQHF	TRBV5-1	TRBJ1-5
CASSQDARVASEQYF	TRBV4-3	TRBJ2-7
CASSSHEFYEQYF	TRBV27	TRBJ2-7
CASSLGPNGNEQFF	TRBV7-2	TRBJ2-1
CASSLGQGAAYEQYF	TRBV7-3	TRBJ2-7
CASSYVDRDDQPQHF	TRBV6-5	TRBJ1-5
CASSYSSFARETQYF	TRBV6-5	TRBJ2-5
CASSVGHMDTEAFF	TRBV9	TRBJ1-1